The clone carrying this T cell receptor beta chain showed up many times. No antigen is known for it. In the ophthalmopathy cohort, Clinical Activity Score was at least 3, NOSPECS grade at least 4, and duration under 3 months. PBMCs were collected from an approximately 9 ml volume of fresh peripheral blood. The data belong to a study of T cells in Graves' hyperthyroidism and ophthalmopathy. Amplified regions were TCR beta CDR3 sequences from RNA transcripts. First-round RT-PCR with HTBI primers amplified the TCR CDR3 region. TCRdb independently ran MiXCR on the multiplex PCR reads; one entry per CDR3 protein. In the table there are about 600,000 distinct CDR3 sequences, approximately 15% of which are singletons. General study findings and limits: From stable hyperthyroidism, ophthalmopathy was separated by a 13 V-J model.

V dropped 6 bases and J dropped 4 bases, with 14 bases sitting between them. CDR3 length: 14 residues. Germline loops: CDR1 WSHSY, CDR2 SAAADI. The origin of this receptor is a woman aged 40 to 55 with Graves' ophthalmopathy. The chain couples TRBV10-2 to TRBJ2-3; TRBD2 is a possible D gene (6 bases). Sample: blood. CDR3 residues: CASSGSLASDTQYF. The DNA for the CDR3 is TGCGCCAGCAGCGGGAGTTTGGCGTCAGATACGCAGTATTTT.